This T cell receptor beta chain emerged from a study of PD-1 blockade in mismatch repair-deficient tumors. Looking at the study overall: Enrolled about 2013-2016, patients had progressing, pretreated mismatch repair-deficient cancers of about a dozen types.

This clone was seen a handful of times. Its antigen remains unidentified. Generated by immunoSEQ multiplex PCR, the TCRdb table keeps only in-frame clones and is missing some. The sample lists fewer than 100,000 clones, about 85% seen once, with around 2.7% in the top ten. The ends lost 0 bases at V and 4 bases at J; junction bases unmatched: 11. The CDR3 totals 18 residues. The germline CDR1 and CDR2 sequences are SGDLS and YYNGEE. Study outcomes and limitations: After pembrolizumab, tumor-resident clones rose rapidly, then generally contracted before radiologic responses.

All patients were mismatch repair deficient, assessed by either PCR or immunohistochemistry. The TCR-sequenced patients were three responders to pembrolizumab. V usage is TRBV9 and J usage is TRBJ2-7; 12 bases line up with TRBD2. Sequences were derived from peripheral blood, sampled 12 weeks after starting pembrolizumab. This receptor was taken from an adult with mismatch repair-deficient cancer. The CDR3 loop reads CASSVGLAGDSLAYEQYF. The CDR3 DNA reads TGTGCCAGCAGCGTAGGACTAGCGGGAGATTCTTTGGCGTACGAGCAGTACTTC.